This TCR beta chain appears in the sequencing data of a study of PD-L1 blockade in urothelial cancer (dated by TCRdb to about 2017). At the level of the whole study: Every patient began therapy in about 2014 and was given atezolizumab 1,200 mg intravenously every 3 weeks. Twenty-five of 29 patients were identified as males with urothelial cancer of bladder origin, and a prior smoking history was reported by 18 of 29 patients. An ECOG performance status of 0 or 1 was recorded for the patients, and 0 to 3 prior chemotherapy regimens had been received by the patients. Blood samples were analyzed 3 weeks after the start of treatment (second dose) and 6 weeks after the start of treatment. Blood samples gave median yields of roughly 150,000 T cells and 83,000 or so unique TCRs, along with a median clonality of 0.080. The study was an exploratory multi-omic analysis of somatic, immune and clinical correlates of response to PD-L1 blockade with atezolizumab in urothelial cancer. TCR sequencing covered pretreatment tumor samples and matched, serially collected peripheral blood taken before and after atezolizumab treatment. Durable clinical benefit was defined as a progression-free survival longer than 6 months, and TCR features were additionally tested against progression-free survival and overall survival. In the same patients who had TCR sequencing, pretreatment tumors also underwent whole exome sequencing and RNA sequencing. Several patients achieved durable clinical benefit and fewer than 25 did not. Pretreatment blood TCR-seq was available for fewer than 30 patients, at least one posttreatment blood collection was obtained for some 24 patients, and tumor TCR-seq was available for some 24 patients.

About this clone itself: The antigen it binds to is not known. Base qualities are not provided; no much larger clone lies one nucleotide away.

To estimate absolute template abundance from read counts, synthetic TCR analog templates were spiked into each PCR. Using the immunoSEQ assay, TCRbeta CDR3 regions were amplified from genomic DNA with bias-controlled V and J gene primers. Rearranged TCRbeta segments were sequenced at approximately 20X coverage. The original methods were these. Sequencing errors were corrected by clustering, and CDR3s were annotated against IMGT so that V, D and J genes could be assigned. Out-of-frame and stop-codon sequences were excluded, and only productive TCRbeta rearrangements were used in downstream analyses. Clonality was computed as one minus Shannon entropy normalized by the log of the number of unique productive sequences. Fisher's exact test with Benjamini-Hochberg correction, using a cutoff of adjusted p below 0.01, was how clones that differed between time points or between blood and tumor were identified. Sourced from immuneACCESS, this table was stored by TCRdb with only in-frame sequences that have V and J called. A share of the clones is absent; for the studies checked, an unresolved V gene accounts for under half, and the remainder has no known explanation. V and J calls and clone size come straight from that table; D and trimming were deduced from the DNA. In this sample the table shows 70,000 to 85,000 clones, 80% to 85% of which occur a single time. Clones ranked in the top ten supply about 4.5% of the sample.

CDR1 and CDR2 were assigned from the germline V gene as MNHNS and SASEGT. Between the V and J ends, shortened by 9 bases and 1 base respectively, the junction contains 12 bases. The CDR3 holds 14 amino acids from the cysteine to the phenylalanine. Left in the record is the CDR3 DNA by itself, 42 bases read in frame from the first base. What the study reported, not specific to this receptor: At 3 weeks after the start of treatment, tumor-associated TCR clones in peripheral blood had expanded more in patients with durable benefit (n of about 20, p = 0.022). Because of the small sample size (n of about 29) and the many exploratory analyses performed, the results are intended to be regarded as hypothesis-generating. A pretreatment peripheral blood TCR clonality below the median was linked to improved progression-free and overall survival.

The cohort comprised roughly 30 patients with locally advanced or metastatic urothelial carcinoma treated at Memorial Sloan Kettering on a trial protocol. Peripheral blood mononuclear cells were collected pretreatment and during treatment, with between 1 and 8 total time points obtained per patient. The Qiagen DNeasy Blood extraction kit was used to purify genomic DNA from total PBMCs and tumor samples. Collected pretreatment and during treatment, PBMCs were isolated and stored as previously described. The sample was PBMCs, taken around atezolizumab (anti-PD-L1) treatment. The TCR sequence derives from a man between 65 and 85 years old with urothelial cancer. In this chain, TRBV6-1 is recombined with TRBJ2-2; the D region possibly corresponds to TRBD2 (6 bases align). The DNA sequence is TGTGCCAGTTGGTTGGGAGGGAACACCGGGGAGCTGTTTTTT. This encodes CASWLGGNTGELFF.